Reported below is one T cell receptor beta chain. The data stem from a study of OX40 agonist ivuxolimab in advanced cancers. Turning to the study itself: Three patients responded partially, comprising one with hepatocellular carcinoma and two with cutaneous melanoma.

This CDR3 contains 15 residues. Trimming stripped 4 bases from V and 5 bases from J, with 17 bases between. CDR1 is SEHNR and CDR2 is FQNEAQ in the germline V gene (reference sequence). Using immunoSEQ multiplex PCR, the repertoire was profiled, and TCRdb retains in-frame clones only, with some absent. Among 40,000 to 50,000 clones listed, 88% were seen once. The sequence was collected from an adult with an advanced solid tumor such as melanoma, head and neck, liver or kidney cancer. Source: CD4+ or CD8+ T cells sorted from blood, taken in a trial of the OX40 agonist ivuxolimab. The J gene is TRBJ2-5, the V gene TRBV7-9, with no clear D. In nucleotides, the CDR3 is TGTGCCAGCAGCTCGACAATTCATGTTCGGGAGACCCAGTACTTC. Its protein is CASSSTIHVRETQYF.